This paragraph reports one T cell receptor (beta chain). Repertoires were generated with immunoSEQ multiplex PCR, while TCRdb's copy carries only in-frame clones and drops some. The table includes 80,000 or so clones, roughly four fifths detected once. The record originates from a study of technical replicates of blood from four donors. The V gene end was trimmed by 3 bases and the J gene end by 3 bases; junction bases not matched to a gene: 3. Germline CDR1 SGHRS, CDR2 YFSETQ. There are 15 residues in the CDR3. The V call is TRBV5-1, the J call TRBJ2-3, with 11 positions matching TRBD2. This sequence was found in a human donor in good health. Some clones in this sample may be carry-over from other donors' samples. The sequenced material came from PBMCs. The CDR3 bases are TGCGCCAGCAGCTATAGCGGGAGGGAAACAGATACGCAGTATTTT. This encodes CASSYSGRETDTQYF.